A single sample is the source of the 12 T cell receptor beta chains below, sequenced in a study of metastatic and nonmetastatic thyroid tumors. Patients underwent thyroid surgery, and none had received any treatment before it. Using MiXCR, TCRdb re-called clones from the PCR reads. The sample lists some 34,000 clones; over 15% were seen once. Material for sequencing was blood. These receptors came from a female donor with papillary thyroid cancer or a benign thyroid nodule (not recorded which). Some clones in this sample may be carry-over from other donors' samples.

To note about this clone: A junction boundary mismatches the germline segment, possibly from a read error. Other DNA sequences of this sample code for an identical CDR3. V is TRBV28 and J is TRBJ1-5, with 7 bases fitting TRBD1. The length of the CDR3 is 15 residues. The germline gives CDR1 MDHEN, CDR2 SYDVKM. The CDR3: CASSPLRGDDQPQHF. CDR3 DNA: TGTGCCAGCAGTCCTCTCAGGGGGGATGATCAGCCCCAACATTTT.

On this clone itself: This specimen includes other DNA sequences encoding the same CDR3. V and J are TRBV20-1 and TRBJ2-7; D assignment may be TRBD1 or TRBD2 (5 bases each). Germline V lookup: CDR1 DFQATT, CDR2 SNEGSKA (reference sequence). CDR3 length: 15 residues. Trimming cost V 4 bases and J 10 bases, with 26 bases left between them. The CDR3 DNA follows: TGCAGTGCTAAAGATCCGGGGCCCTCAGGTCCTTCTCAGTACTTC. This translates into CSAKDPGPSGPSQYF.

This clone was detected many times. This rearrangement joins TRBV6-1 to TRBJ2-5; TRBD2 aligns across 12 bases. V trimming: 3 bases; J trimming: 4 bases; junction bases outside the gene matches: 6. Per the germline V gene, CDR1 is MNHNS and CDR2 is SASEGT. CDR3 length equals 16 residues. The CDR3 reads CASSDPSGGVRETQYF. The CDR3 nucleotides read TGTGCCAGCAGTGACCCTAGCGGGGGGGTACGAGAGACCCAGTACTTC.

The chain has TRBV7-3 and TRBJ2-7, with D possibly being TRBD1 (6 bases). V dropped 9 bases and J dropped 3 bases, with 27 bases sitting between them. Germline CDR1 SGHTA, CDR2 FQGTGA. The CDR3 is made up of 17 amino acids. This chain's CDR3 is CARWGLAHTWLLYEQYF. The DNA for the CDR3 is TGTGCCAGGTGGGGGCTAGCCCACACTTGGCTCCTCTACGAGCAGTACTTC. The full variable domain, completed using reference TRBV7-3 and TRBJ2-7, is GAGVSQTPSNKVTEKGKYVELRCDPISGHTALYWYRQSLGQGPEFLIYFQGTGAADDSGLPNDRFFAVRPEGSVSTLKIQRTERGDSAVYLCARWGLAHTWLLYEQYFGPGTRLTVT.

This clone showed up many times. The V call is TRBV28, the J call TRBJ2-1, with D maybe TRBD2 (5 bases). Germline values: CDR1 MDHEN, CDR2 SYDVKM. The length of the CDR3 is 11 residues. With 9 bases removed from V and 10 bases from J, the gap between germline ends came to 13 bases. In DNA form, the CDR3 reads TGTGCCAGTAGTCTAGCTCGGGAGCAGTTCTTC. Its protein is CASSLAREQFF.

With respect to this clone: This sample includes further DNA sequences coding for the same CDR3. This rearrangement joins TRBV20-1 to TRBJ2-1, with TRBD2 as a possible D gene (5 bases). V was cut by 0 bases and J by 7 bases, with 7 bases left in between. The CDR3 extends over 12 amino acids. The V gene's germline CDR1 is DFQATT and CDR2 SNEGSKA (reference sequence). The CDR3 bases are TGCAGTGCTAGAGAAAGGGAGAATGAGCAGTTCTTC. Translated: CSARERENEQFF.

This clone was observed at least ten times. The chain combines TRBV19 with TRBJ2-5; D might be TRBD1 or TRBD2, each matching 5 bases. Germline assignment: CDR1 LNHDA and CDR2 SQIVND (reference sequence). The CDR3 contains 14 residues. Trimming took 4 bases from V and 0 from J, leaving 9 bases between them. CDR3 protein: CASSSEGYQETQYF. The DNA of the CDR3 is TGTGCCAGTAGTAGCGAGGGGTACCAAGAGACCCAGTACTTC.

This clone was counted many times. Other DNA variants within this sample encode the same CDR3. The chain combines TRBV12-3 or TRBV12-4 with TRBJ1-5; D remains ambiguous. V dropped 5 bases and J dropped 3 bases, with 14 bases sitting between them. The CDR3 spans 15 residues. CDR3 loop: CASSPQKGYNQPQHF. In nucleotides, the CDR3 is TGTGCCAGCAGTCCGCAGAAAGGGTACAATCAGCCCCAGCATTTT.

This clone was counted ten times or more. The V and J genes are TRBV6-1 and TRBJ2-5; TRBD2 matches at 10 bases. V was pared by 6 bases and J by 0 bases, with 7 bases of the junction left unmatched. The CDR3 is 16 amino acids. Per germline, CDR1 MNHNS and CDR2 SASEGT. DNA of the CDR3: TGTGCCAGCAGCCTAGCGGGGGAGGCCTACCAAGAGACCCAGTACTTC. It is translated as CASSLAGEAYQETQYF.

The rearrangement links TRBV20-1 to TRBJ2-7; possibly TRBD1 for D (6 bases). Germline lookup yields CDR1 DFQATT and CDR2 SNEGSKA (reference sequence). V dropped 1 base and J dropped 1 base, with 11 bases sitting between them. This CDR3 is built from 14 residues. CDR3 DNA: TGCAGTGCTAGAGTATCGACAGGATCCTACGAGCAGTACTTC. This sequence encodes CSARVSTGSYEQYF.

This clone was counted ten times or more. This chain links TRBV25-1 with TRBJ1-6; possibly TRBD1 for D (5 bases). Trimming removed 3 bases at V and 7 bases at J, with 13 bases between. Germline lookup yields CDR1 MGHDK and CDR2 SYGVNS. The CDR3 is 15 residues long. This CDR3 is CASSDVRQLNSPLHF. As DNA, the CDR3 is TGTGCCAGCAGTGATGTAAGACAGTTGAATTCACCCCTCCACTTT.

V and J are TRBV4-2 and TRBJ2-3; 8 bases agree with TRBD2. V lost 0 bases, J lost 5 bases, and 4 bases stayed unmatched. CDR3 length: 15 residues. Germline V gene sequence: CDR1 LGHNA, CDR2 YNFKEQ. CDR3 nucleotide sequence: TGTGCCAGCAGCCAAGACCGGGGGGGTGAAGATACGCAGTATTTT. Residues: CASSQDRGGEDTQYF.